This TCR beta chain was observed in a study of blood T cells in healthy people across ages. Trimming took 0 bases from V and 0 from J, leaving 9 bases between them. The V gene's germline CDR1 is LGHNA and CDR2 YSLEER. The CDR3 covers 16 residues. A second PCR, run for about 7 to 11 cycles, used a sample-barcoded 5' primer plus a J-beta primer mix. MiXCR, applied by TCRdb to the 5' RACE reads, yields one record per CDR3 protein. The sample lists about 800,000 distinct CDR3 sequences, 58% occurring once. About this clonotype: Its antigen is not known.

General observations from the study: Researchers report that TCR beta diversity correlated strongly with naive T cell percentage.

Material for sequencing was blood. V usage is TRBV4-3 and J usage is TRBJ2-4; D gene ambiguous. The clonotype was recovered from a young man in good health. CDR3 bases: TGCGCCAGCAGCCAAGATAGGGTCATAGCCAAAAACATTCAGTACTTC. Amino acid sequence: CASSQDRVIAKNIQYF.